This entry lists 27 T cell receptor beta chains sequenced from one sample in a study of T-cell reconstitution after alpha-beta-depleted transplantation in children. Unique molecular identifiers were used in preparing the TCRbeta library. TCRdb re-called the PCR reads through MiXCR, storing one row per CDR3 protein. Among around 490,000 distinct CDR3 sequences listed, 9.5% to 12% were seen once. This specimen consisted of PBMCs, mostly from graft donor cells, obtained 180 days after TCRalphabeta/CD19-depleted stem cell transplant. These receptors were taken from a female patient between 2 and 15 years old who had a stem cell transplant for aplastic anemia, so the T cells may come from the graft donor.

This chain connects TRBV24-1 to TRBJ2-1; TRBD2 matches 14 bases. Germline V lookup: CDR1 KGHDR, CDR2 SFDVKD. The ends lost 5 bases at V and 3 bases at J; junction bases unmatched: 5. CDR3 length: 17 residues. The CDR3 is CATSGRLAGGLYNEQFF. DNA for the CDR3: TGTGCCACCAGTGGGCGACTAGCGGGAGGGCTCTACAATGAGCAGTTCTTC.

The CDR3 region has the DNA TGTGCCAGCTCCAGCCAGAGGGCATTGAACACTGAAGCTTTCTTT. This gives the protein CASSSQRALNTEAFF. The rearrangement links TRBV18 to TRBJ1-1; D not resolved. The CDR3 totals 15 residues. V gave up 6 bases and J gave up 0 bases, with 14 bases separating them. Germline CDR1 is KGHSH and CDR2 is LQKENI.

This clonotype has more than one count but fewer than ten. V and J are TRBV29-1 and TRBJ1-5; D gene unclear. Germline assignment: CDR1 SQVTM and CDR2 ANQGSEA. The CDR3 sequence is 12 residues long. The V and J ends lost 4 bases and 2 bases respectively, with 6 bases between them. CDR3 nucleotides: TGCAGCGTTGCCGACGGCAATCAGCCCCAGCATTTT. It encodes CSVADGNQPQHF.

The genes are TRBV4-2 and TRBJ2-5; D gene ambiguous. Between the trimmed V and J ends, which lost 1 base and 4 bases, there was a span of 13 bases. This CDR3 is 15 amino acids long. Germline CDR1 LGHNA, CDR2 YNFKEQ. The CDR3 bases are TGTGCCAGCAGCCAAGTAACTGGCCTGGGAGAGACCCAGTACTTC. This translates into CASSQVTGLGETQYF.

The chain recombines TRBV19 with TRBJ1-2; 8 bases align to TRBD1. V gave up 5 bases and J gave up 2 bases; unmatched junction bases: 4. Germline assignment: CDR1 LNHDA and CDR2 SQIVND (reference sequence). The CDR3 length is 14 residues. The CDR3 region is CASSSTGVNYGYTF. In nucleotides, the CDR3 is TGTGCCAGTAGTTCGACAGGGGTAAACTATGGCTACACCTTC.

The sample holds many counts of this clonotype. The chain recombines TRBV5-5 with TRBJ2-1, with 7 bases identical to TRBD1. This CDR3 is built from 17 residues. Germline V gene sequence: CDR1 SGHKS, CDR2 YYEKEE (reference sequence). V lost 0 bases to trimming and J lost 13 bases; unmatched junction nucleotides: 19. CDR3 coding DNA: TGTGCCAGCAGCTTGGGACAGGGCCTAGCTACTGCCTACAACCAGTTCTTC. Translated: CASSLGQGLATAYNQFF.

This clonotype was picked up many times. The chain combines TRBV28 with TRBJ2-7; weak D call: TRBD2 (6 bases). From germline, CDR1 is MDHEN and CDR2 SYDVKM. The CDR3 extends over 15 amino acids. Trimming shortened V by 4 bases and J by 0 bases, and 13 bases separated the two germline ends. The CDR3 loop reads CASSSAYGGSYEQYF. CDR3 coding DNA: TGTGCCAGCAGTTCTGCCTACGGGGGCTCCTACGAGCAGTACTTC.

This clonotype was seen only a few times. V usage is TRBV7-8 and J usage is TRBJ2-4, with D tentatively TRBD1 (6 bases). The CDR3 consists of 14 residues. V was shortened by 5 bases and J by 7 bases, with 15 bases between the two germline ends. Germline V gene lookup returns CDR1 SGHVS and CDR2 FQNEAQ. The DNA of the CDR3 is TGTGCCAGCAGCCACCCACAGGGCCGGAACATTCAGTACTTC. It translates to CASSHPQGRNIQYF.

Ten or more counts support this clonotype. The chain couples TRBV12-3 or TRBV12-4 to TRBJ2-5; D may match TRBD1 or TRBD2 (5 bases each). CDR3 length equals 13 residues. Trimming shortened V by 5 bases and J by 2 bases, and 9 bases separated the two germline ends. This CDR3 is CASSGDGQETQYF. The CDR3 coding sequence is TGTGCCAGCAGTGGGGACGGGCAAGAGACCCAGTACTTC.

The rearrangement links TRBV15 to TRBJ2-5; D uncertain. Germline V gene sequence: CDR1 LNHNV, CDR2 YYDKDF (reference sequence). Trimming removed 0 bases at V and 1 base at J, with 6 bases between. The CDR3 sequence is 14 residues long. The CDR3 DNA is TGTGCCACCAGCAGAGATAATTCCCAAGAGACCCAGTACTTC. Residues: CATSRDNSQETQYF.

The chain combines TRBV6-1 with TRBJ2-1; 14 bases are shared with TRBD2. With V trimmed by 7 bases and J by 1 base, 9 bases remained unmatched. CDR3 length: 18 residues. The V gene's germline CDR1 is MNHNS and CDR2 SASEGT. In DNA form, the CDR3 reads TGTGCCAGCACCCGACTAGCGGGAGGGAGGTGGTCCTACAATGAGCAGTTCTTC. It codes for CASTRLAGGRWSYNEQFF.

This clonotype has ten or more counts. This chain links TRBV12-3 or TRBV12-4 with TRBJ1-3, with 11 bases matching TRBD1. Trimming at V came to 6 bases and at J to 0 bases, leaving 4 bases not matched to a gene. There are 16 residues in the CDR3. CDR3 sequence: CASSLGTGGSGNTIYF. The CDR3 nucleotides read TGTGCCAGCAGCCTCGGGACAGGGGGCTCTGGAAACACCATATATTTT.

This clonotype was observed at least ten times. The chain carries TRBV7-9 and TRBJ1-4, with unresolved D. The germline CDR1 and CDR2 sequences are SEHNR and FQNEAQ (reference sequence). This CDR3 region has 12 residues. Trimming stripped 0 bases from V and 4 bases from J, with 0 bases between. The CDR3: CASSLANEKLFF. The CDR3 bases are TGTGCCAGCAGCTTAGCTAATGAAAAACTGTTTTTT.

V and J are TRBV11-3 and TRBJ1-4, with no clear D. Germline CDR1 and CDR2: SGHNT and YENEEA. This CDR3 contains 17 residues. Trimming left V 1 base short and J 0 bases short, with 12 bases between. CDR3 region: CASSLAGYRPTNEKLFF. CDR3 in DNA: TGTGCCAGCAGCTTAGCGGGGTACCGTCCAACTAATGAAAAACTGTTTTTT.

This clonotype has a count of ten or more. This chain connects TRBV6-5 to TRBJ2-3, with D possibly being TRBD1 or TRBD2 (6 bases each). This CDR3 contains 14 residues. Germline V lookup: CDR1 MNHEY, CDR2 SVGAGI. The germline V and J ends were trimmed by 5 bases and 2 bases, with 11 bases remaining between them. In DNA, the CDR3 is TGTGCCAGCAGTCTACAGGGACTCACAGATACGCAGTATTTT. Translation gives CASSLQGLTDTQYF.

This clonotype was counted a few times. The gene calls are TRBV29-1 and TRBJ2-2; tentatively, D is TRBD1 or TRBD2 (6 bases each). The length of the CDR3 is 14 residues. Germline values: CDR1 SQVTM, CDR2 ANQGSEA. Trimming took 6 bases from V and 5 from J, leaving 16 bases between them. The CDR3 DNA follows: TGCAGCGTGGGGGGCGGGACAAAGACCGGGGAGCTGTTTTTT. Residues: CSVGGGTKTGELFF.

Only a few counts were recorded for this clonotype. The rearrangement joins TRBV10-3 to TRBJ1-1; D is ambiguous. The CDR3 totals 13 residues. Germline V lookup: CDR1 ENHRY, CDR2 SYGVKD. The V end lost 5 bases, the J end lost 3 bases, and 10 bases lay between the germline ends. CDR3 sequence: CAISPEGDTEAFF. CDR3 nucleotides: TGTGCCATCAGTCCCGAGGGCGACACTGAAGCTTTCTTT.

This clonotype was counted between two and nine times. The rearrangement links TRBV12-3 or TRBV12-4 to TRBJ2-1, with 14 bases that match TRBD2. CDR3 length: 21 residues. Trimming at V came to 3 bases and at J to 6 bases, leaving 19 bases not matched to a gene. CDR3 sequence (DNA): TGTGCCAGCAGTTTTGTAGATTGGGGACTAGCGGGAGTCTTTCCTGGCAATGAGCAGTTCTTC. It translates to CASSFVDWGLAGVFPGNEQFF.

V usage is TRBV30 and J usage is TRBJ2-2, with D unresolved. The CDR3 extends over 12 amino acids. Looked up from germline, CDR1 is GTSNPN and CDR2 is SVGIG (reference sequence). Deletions cut 3 bases from V and 6 bases from J, with 8 bases between. The DNA of the CDR3 is TGTGCCTGGAGCCTAGTTTCCGGGGAGCTGTTTTTT. Protein product: CAWSLVSGELFF. The variable domain in full, completed from reference TRBV30 and TRBJ2-2, reads SQTIHQWPATLVQPVGSPLSLECTVEGTSNPNLYWYRQAAGRGLQLLFYSVGIGQISSEVPQNLSASRPQDRQFILSSKKLLLSDSGFYLCAWSLVSGELFFGEGSRLTVL.

The table lists this clonotype with a count of one. This rearrangement joins TRBV7-9 to TRBJ1-1, with a possible D match to TRBD1 (6 bases). The CDR3 runs to 15 residues. Germline CDR1 is SEHNR and CDR2 is FQNEAQ (reference sequence). Trimming shortened V by 3 bases and J by 1 base, and 12 bases separated the two germline ends. As DNA, the CDR3 is TGTGCCAGCAGCTTCCCCCGGACAGAGAACACTGAAGCTTTCTTT. Translating it yields CASSFPRTENTEAFF.

The chain is built from TRBV3-1 and TRBJ2-1; unclear D gene. V gave up 1 base and J gave up 5 bases, with 15 bases separating them. Germline V gene lookup returns CDR1 LGHDT and CDR2 YNNKEL (reference sequence). The CDR3 sequence is 16 residues long. This CDR3 is CASSQVLHRQHNEQFF. The DNA for the CDR3 is TGTGCCAGCAGCCAAGTCTTACACCGGCAGCACAATGAGCAGTTCTTC.

With respect to this clonotype: A much larger clone lies a single base off, so this may be a read error. J is TRBJ2-7 and V is TRBV6-5; D is perhaps TRBD1 or TRBD2 (6 bases each). This CDR3 contains 11 residues. The V end was cut by 11 bases, the J end by 2 bases, with 10 bases between. Germline values: CDR1 MNHEY, CDR2 SVGAGI. CDR3 nucleotides: TGTGCCTGCGGGACAACCTACGAGCAGTACTTC. Its translation: CACGTTYEQYF.

This clonotype has only a few counts. J is TRBJ1-3 and V is TRBV29-1, with a tentative D call TRBD1 (6 bases). Germline CDR1 reads SQVTM; CDR2 reads ANQGSEA. Trimming pared 8 bases from V and 1 base from J, leaving 12 bases between. The CDR3 sequence is 13 residues long. The CDR3 DNA is TGCAGCTATACAGGGCCTTCTGGAAACACCATATATTTT. Translated: CSYTGPSGNTIYF.

The V call is TRBV20-1, the J call TRBJ1-1; TRBD1 agrees at 8 bases. V lost 2 bases to trimming and J lost 5 bases; unmatched junction nucleotides: 4. CDR1 is DFQATT, CDR2 SNEGSKA, per germline (reference sequence). CDR3 length: 13 amino acids. CDR3 sequence reads: CSARPTGETEAFF. In DNA, the CDR3 is TGCAGTGCTAGACCGACAGGGGAAACTGAAGCTTTCTTT.

The chain employs TRBV7-2 and TRBJ1-2; TRBD1 agrees at 7 bases. V was pared by 2 bases and J by 4 bases, with 4 bases of the junction left unmatched. This CDR3 has 14 amino acids. From germline, CDR1 is SGHTA and CDR2 FQGNSA. CDR3 coding DNA: TGTGCCAGCAGCTTAAGAGGGGGCGGCTATGGCTACACCTTC. Its translation: CASSLRGGGYGYTF.

This clonotype came up a few times. This sequence joins TRBV5-6 and TRBJ2-7, with 7 nucleotides matching TRBD1. The CDR3 is 12 residues long. V lost 4 bases, J lost 7 bases, and 5 bases stayed unmatched. Germline lookup yields CDR1 SGHDT and CDR2 YYEEEE. In nucleotides, the CDR3 is TGTGCCAGCAGCACCGTACAGGGGGAGCAGTACGTC. This sequence encodes CASSTVQGEQYV.

The chain joins TRBV28 to TRBJ1-2; 10 bases match TRBD1. This CDR3 is 19 amino acids long. V gave up 4 bases and J gave up 6 bases; unmatched junction bases: 20. Germline V gene data show CDR1 as MDHEN and CDR2 as SYDVKM. CDR3 loop: CASSSPGTGAWGGDNGYTF. For the CDR3, the DNA is TGTGCCAGCAGTTCGCCGGGGACAGGGGCGTGGGGGGGTGATAATGGCTACACCTTC.